The T cell receptor beta chain described here comes from a study of Ad26.COV2.S vaccination and SARS-CoV-2 variants. Study context: Donor allocation was to the COV1001 Ad26.COV2.S trial arm. By the intramuscular route, Ad26.COV2.S was given once, or twice 56 days apart.

Deletions cut 0 bases from V and 8 bases from J, with 11 bases between. CDR3 length: 13 amino acids. Germline V gene lookup returns CDR1 SQVTM and CDR2 ANQGSEA. Noted treatment: around 19 received Ad26.COV2.S at low or high dose, single or two shots; about 5 received placebo; per-sample allocation not given. Day 63 after the first vaccine or placebo injection was the time point for sampling. Vaccination employed an Ad26 vector expressing the Wuhan-strain SARS-CoV-2 spike. The protocol was immunoSEQ multiplex PCR, while the TCRdb copy is restricted to in-frame clones and leaves out a portion. The table shows roughly 300,000 clones, with roughly 90% occurring only once.

The sample consisted of peripheral blood, taken in a trial of Ad26.COV2.S vaccine versus placebo. The J gene is TRBJ2-1, the V gene TRBV29-1; tentative D call: TRBD1 (5 bases). This clonotype was obtained from a person between 18 and 59 years old who received the Ad26.COV2.S COVID-19 vaccine or a placebo. CDR3 residues: CSVEDLQGDEQFF. The CDR3 DNA reads TGCAGCGTTGAAGACCTCCAGGGCGATGAGCAGTTCTTC.